This TCR beta chain was sequenced in a study of T cell responses to AZD1222 COVID-19 vaccine (dated by TCRdb to about 2021). Study-level background: AZD1222 recipients whose second dose came at about 4 weeks and those whose second dose came at about 12 weeks were combined into one group, since spike-specific TCR depth and breadth did not differ between the two schedules. A total of under 250 trial participants underwent TCR sequencing, of whom 207 had received two doses of AZD1222 and 26 had received two doses of the MenACWY control vaccine. Trial participants were enrolled by age into 18-55, 56-69 and 70-plus year subgroups, with roughly 150, 30 and 60 TCR-sequenced participants respectively.

A remark on this clone: Its cognate antigen has yet to be identified. Base-call qualities are not available, and no considerably larger clone is one nucleotide away.

The CDR3 measures 12 amino acids from cysteine to phenylalanine. Only CDR3 DNA is held: 36 bases, read in frame from base 1. The germline V gene supplies CDR1 SGHAT and CDR2 FQNNGV. Between the V and J ends, shortened by 5 bases and 9 bases respectively, the junction contains 13 bases. The sample's time point label is to be understood as: baseline before first vaccination. Vaccinee samples were obtained from the UK trials COV001 and COV002, which included a single-blind randomized controlled phase 2/3 trial of AZD1222 (ChAdOx1 nCoV-19) in healthy adults. For TCRbeta chain sequencing, PBMC samples were collected from trial participants at day 0 and at day 28 after the second dose. The CDR3 regions of human TCRbeta chains were analyzed by immunosequencing. On the authors' methods: TCRs in the repertoires were matched against a reference library of SARS-CoV-2-specific TCRs that had been generated with the MIRA antigen-specificity platform. Breadth was defined as the fraction of unique TCRs that were SARS-CoV-2-associated. Depth was defined as the fraction of total T cells that were SARS-CoV-2-associated. Using the MIRA data, each spike-specific TCR was mapped to the spike region that the TCR reacts to and placed in a CD4 or CD8 class. Log10-transformed breadth and depth values were compared by one-way ANOVA with Sidak's multiple comparisons tests. TCRdb took over this immuneACCESS table, retaining in-frame rearrangements with V and J assigned. Such tables are incomplete; in checked studies, under half of the missing clones stem from an unresolved V gene, and the remainder is unexplained. V and J calls and clone size are those listed in that table; D and trimming were worked out from the DNA. The sample table records around 110,000 clones; around 92% of these occur just once. The ten top clones hold about 3% of the sample.

Summary of the overall study and its limitations: Because no day 14 peak-response samples were available, the repertoires could be characterized only after the peak T cell response. The vaccine-associated CD4 TCRs covered the entire spike protein, and the dominant responses fell in regions 160-218 and 743-854. Most participants were white British and females outnumbered males, and the authors suggested that clonal diversity may have been underestimated. Spike-specific TCR breadth and depth rose significantly after two AZD1222 doses compared with day 0 and with MenACWY recipients. Reportedly, almost half of the unique spike-specific TCRs recognized epitopes lying outside the regions that are mutated in the B.1.351 and B.1.1.7 variants. Conclusions about previously exposed vaccinees were limited because only 6 or 7 AZD1222 recipients were SARS-CoV-2 seropositive at baseline. In the small 56-69-year group, the increase in depth fell short of significance, most likely because of low power.

Here the sequenced sample was peripheral blood, taken on day 0 of AZD1222 vaccination. This receptor was obtained from an adult in good health. The rearranged segments are TRBV11-2 and TRBJ1-1, with the D segment identity uncertain. The CDR3 sequence is CASSRIGEQAFF. The DNA sequence reads TGTGCCAGCAGCCGGATAGGAGAACAAGCTTTCTTT.